The 16 T cell receptor beta chains in this list originate from one sample, sequenced in a study of regulatory T cells in long-lasting Graves disease. Arm-PCR with iRepertoire HTBI primers amplified the CDR3 regions for these TCR beta libraries. TCRdb fed the multiplex PCR reads into MiXCR, producing one record per CDR3 protein. This table holds about 530,000 distinct CDR3 sequences, 15% to 20% found once. Regarding time point: newly diagnosed GD, antithyroid drugs for less than 3 months. PBMC RNA was the source of the TCR library. These same records also appear under a second study, on T cells in Graves' hyperthyroidism and ophthalmopathy.

Sequencing was performed on peripheral blood mononuclear cells (PBMCs), taken at new diagnosis, from a patient treated with antithyroid drugs. The receptors were gathered from a woman aged 35-65 years with Graves disease.

CDR3 in amino acids: CASSPGTAKFGYTF. CDR3 sequence (DNA): TGTGCCAGCAGTCCCGGGACGGCGAAATTTGGCTACACCTTC. The gene calls are TRBV6-2 or TRBV6-3 and TRBJ1-2; possibly TRBD1 for D (5 bases). V gave up 5 bases and J gave up 7 bases, with 17 bases separating them. Per germline, CDR1 MNHEY and CDR2 SVGEGT. The CDR3 covers 14 residues.

V is TRBV5-1 and J is TRBJ2-7, with a possible D match to TRBD2 (5 bases). Germline-derived CDR1 and CDR2 are SGHRS and YFSETQ. With 3 bases removed from V and 3 bases from J, the gap between germline ends came to 10 bases. This CDR3 spans 13 amino acids. The CDR3 sequence: CASSSSSFYEQYF. The CDR3 DNA sequence: TGCGCCAGCAGCTCCTCTAGCTTCTACGAGCAGTACTTC.

The V call is TRBV3-1, the J call TRBJ2-7, with 7 bases fitting TRBD1. This CDR3 contains 15 residues. The J segment lost 5 bases and the V segment lost 2 bases, leaving 9 bases of the junction unmatched. CDR1 is LGHDT, CDR2 YNNKEL, per germline (reference sequence). CDR3 coding DNA: TGTGCCAGCAGCCAACAGACAGGGATTGGGCACGAGCAGTACTTC. Translated: CASSQQTGIGHEQYF.

This clonotype occurred a few times. The chain recombines TRBV18 with TRBJ2-7, with 8 nucleotides matching TRBD1. V lost 3 bases to trimming and J lost 1 base; unmatched junction nucleotides: 8. The CDR3 is 16 amino acids. CDR1 is KGHSH and CDR2 is LQKENI in the germline V gene. CDR3 residues: CASSPGTGTVSYEQYF. In DNA, the CDR3 is TGTGCCAGCTCACCCGGGACAGGAACGGTTTCCTACGAGCAGTACTTC.

This clonotype was counted at least ten times. This sequence joins TRBV18 and TRBJ2-1; D unresolved. This CDR3 is built from 14 residues. V gave up 2 bases and J gave up 7 bases, with 12 bases separating them. Germline V gives CDR1 KGHSH, CDR2 LQKENI. CDR3 sequence: CASSPRRLGNEQFF. The CDR3 DNA reads as TGTGCCAGCTCACCAAGGAGATTAGGGAATGAGCAGTTCTTC.

This chain uses TRBV12-5 with TRBJ2-7, with D hard to call. V lost 0 bases, J lost 6 bases, and 15 bases lay in between. CDR1 is LGHNT and CDR2 is FRNRAP in the germline V gene. CDR3 size: 15 residues. CDR3 DNA sequence: TGTGCTAGTGGTTTGGTACCTCCTGGCAGTAGCGAGCAGTACTTC. It codes for CASGLVPPGSSEQYF.

Notes on this clonotype: A read error may account for a junction end that differs from germline. This chain links TRBV5-1 with TRBJ1-1, with D maybe TRBD1 (5 bases). The CDR3 has 17 residues. The V gene's germline CDR1 is SGHRS and CDR2 YFSETQ. The CDR3 nucleotides are TGCGCCAGCAGCGCCTTCGTCCTTGGGGCTGGGAACACTGAAGCTCTCTTT. It yields the protein CASSAFVLGAGNTEALF.

Concerning this clonotype: This likely traces to a read error, being one base from a far larger clone. This chain connects TRBV2 to TRBJ2-3, with a tentative D call TRBD1 (5 bases). This CDR3 comprises 13 residues. CDR1 SNHLY and CDR2 FYNNEI come from the germline V gene. In DNA, the CDR3 is TGTGCCAGCAGTGAAGTCCCAGGGCTTGAGCAGTCCTTC. Translated, it gives CASSEVPGLEQSF.

This clonotype occurred many times. The chain couples TRBV7-6 to TRBJ1-1, with 8 bases that match TRBD1. CDR3 size: 15 residues. The germline gives CDR1 SGHVS, CDR2 FNYEAQ. After removal of 4 bases from V and 4 bases from J, the junction contained 8 bases not matched to a gene. The CDR3 spells CASSYTGGRGTEAFF. The DNA for the CDR3 is TGTGCCAGCAGCTACACAGGGGGACGGGGCACTGAAGCTTTCTTT.

CDR3 region: CASSLQAGVAYEQYF. The CDR3 bases are TGTGCCAGCAGCCTGCAAGCAGGGGTAGCCTACGAGCAGTACTTC. This chain uses TRBV9 with TRBJ2-7; a weak D match, TRBD1 (6 bases). CDR3 length equals 15 residues. The germline gives CDR1 SGDLS, CDR2 YYNGEE. Between the trimmed V and J ends, which lost 4 bases and 2 bases, there was a span of 16 bases.

Of note for this clonotype: A much bigger clone sits one base away, suggesting this may be a read error. V usage is TRBV11-3 and J usage is TRBJ1-6, with TRBD1 matching over 10 bases. From germline, CDR1 is SGHNT and CDR2 YENEEA. With V trimmed by 7 bases and J by 11 bases, 8 bases remained unmatched. This CDR3 is built from 14 residues. The CDR3 loop is CASTRDRGFPPLHF. CDR3 in DNA: TGTGCCAGCACGAGGGACAGGGGTTTTCCACCCCTCCACTTT.

As concerns this clonotype: A far larger clone lies a single base away; this is likely a read error. Here the CDR3 DNA reads TGTGCCAGCAATCCCACAGCGGGGATCGGAGAGACCCAGTACTTC. Its translation: CASNPTAGIGETQYF. V is TRBV2 and J is TRBJ2-5; 7 bases are a match to TRBD2. After removal of 7 bases from V and 4 bases from J, the junction contained 12 bases not matched to a gene. Germline V gene sequence: CDR1 SNHLY, CDR2 FYNNEI. CDR3 size: 15 residues. Variable domain in full (rest from reference TRBV2 and TRBJ2-5): EPEVTQTPSHQVTQMGQEVILRCVPISNHLYFYWYRQILGQKVEFLVSFYNNEISEKSEIFDDQFSVERPDGSNFTLKIRSTKLEDSAMYFCASNPTAGIGETQYFGPGTRLLVL.

This clonotype was counted many times. For the CDR3, the DNA is TGTGCCAGCAGGGAGGTTGTGGCGGCTTTCTTT. Its translation: CASREVVAAFF. V usage is TRBV2 and J usage is TRBJ1-1, with D hard to call. V dropped 6 bases and J dropped 11 bases, with 13 bases sitting between them. Looked up from germline, CDR1 is SNHLY and CDR2 is FYNNEI. This CDR3 has 11 amino acids.

A word on this clonotype: This could be a read error, since a much larger clone is one nucleotide away. The V call is TRBV28, the J call TRBJ2-7; D possibly corresponds to TRBD2 (5 bases). CDR1 is MDHEN, CDR2 SYDVKM, per germline. Trimming pared 10 bases from V and 5 bases from J, leaving 18 bases between. The CDR3 is 13 residues long. CDR3 sequence: CATRNSVPHEQYF. For the CDR3, the DNA is TGTGCCACTCGTAATAGCGTCCCGCACGAGCAGTACTTC.

The chain combines TRBV7-6 with TRBJ2-3; 11 bases match TRBD2. This CDR3 comprises 15 residues. V was clipped by 5 bases and J by 8 bases; unmatched bases: 9. Germline V CDR1 and CDR2: SGHVS, FNYEAQ. This CDR3 is CASSDSGGAPGTQYF. The DNA of the CDR3 is TGTGCCAGCAGCGATAGCGGGGGGGCCCCGGGTACGCAGTATTTT.

The table lists this clonotype with many counts. This chain connects TRBV30 to TRBJ1-1, with no clear D. CDR1 GTSNPN and CDR2 SVGIG come from the germline V gene (reference sequence). The CDR3 extends over 12 amino acids. Trimming took off 4 bases at V and 0 bases at J, with 6 bases between the two ends. As DNA, the CDR3 is TGTGCCTGGACGCCTATGAACACTGAAGCTTTCTTT. Its protein is CAWTPMNTEAFF.